This T cell receptor beta chain is drawn from a study of CD8 T cells in Susac syndrome. A word on this clonotype: Its antigen remains unidentified.

Sequencing targeted TCR beta in blood CD8+ and CD4+ T cells. TEMRA cells were FACS-enriched, and CD8+ and CD4+ T cells were isolated negatively. Findings and caveats of the study: The study's TCR sequencing and HLA analysis covered a relatively small number of individuals, and the study acknowledged this.

Reverse transcription used roughly 0.45 to 1 ug RNA and random hexamers. Amplification of TCR beta CDR3 spanned 54 Vbeta and 13 Jbeta via immunoSEQ multiplex PCR. MiXCR was run by TCRdb on the immunoSEQ multiplex PCR reads, yielding one entry per CDR3 protein. Of roughly 120,000 distinct CDR3 sequences in the sample, 90% to 95% were seen once. The CDR3 spans 15 residues. Germline CDR1 and CDR2: SGHTA and FQGNSA. The V gene end was trimmed by 2 bases and the J gene end by 8 bases; junction bases not matched to a gene: 7. Sequencing was performed on CD4+ T cells from PBMCs. This clonotype originated in a human donor with multiple sclerosis. The V gene is TRBV7-2, the J gene TRBJ2-1, with TRBD1 matching 9 bases. The CDR3 protein is CASSLISGQGDEQFF. DNA of the CDR3: TGTGCCAGCAGCTTAATTTCGGGACAGGGTGATGAGCAGTTCTTC.